This TCR beta chain was recovered during a study of CD8+ T cells in alopecia areata. This clone was found a few times. Its antigen is currently unknown. Indicated treatment: oral pan-JAK inhibitor, 5-10 mg twice daily. Germline lookup yields CDR1 MNHEY and CDR2 SVGAGI. V was pared by 5 bases and J by 2 bases, with 8 bases between. The CDR3 contains 13 residues. Whole-study results and caveats: The study found that many expanded lesional clones persisted in scalp and blood during tofacitinib. Association of baseline CD8+ expansion with response is uncertain owing to one nonresponder. Scalp samples also yield sequences from resident alphabeta T cells of normal skin.

Once RNA had been extracted, it was reverse transcribed into cDNA to act as the sequencing template. Some clones are missing from TCRdb's copy, which holds only in-frame ones; the method was immunoSEQ multiplex PCR. The sample consists of 110,000 or so clones, 50% to 75% of them appearing once. The V and J genes are TRBV6-5 and TRBJ2-3, with D uncertain. The sample here was CD8+ T cells sorted from blood, taken at week 4, from a patient treated with tofacitinib. This receptor was obtained from a human donor with alopecia areata. DNA for the CDR3: TGTGCCAGCAGTGTCCAGGTCACAGATACGCAGTATTTT. This gives the protein CASSVQVTDTQYF.